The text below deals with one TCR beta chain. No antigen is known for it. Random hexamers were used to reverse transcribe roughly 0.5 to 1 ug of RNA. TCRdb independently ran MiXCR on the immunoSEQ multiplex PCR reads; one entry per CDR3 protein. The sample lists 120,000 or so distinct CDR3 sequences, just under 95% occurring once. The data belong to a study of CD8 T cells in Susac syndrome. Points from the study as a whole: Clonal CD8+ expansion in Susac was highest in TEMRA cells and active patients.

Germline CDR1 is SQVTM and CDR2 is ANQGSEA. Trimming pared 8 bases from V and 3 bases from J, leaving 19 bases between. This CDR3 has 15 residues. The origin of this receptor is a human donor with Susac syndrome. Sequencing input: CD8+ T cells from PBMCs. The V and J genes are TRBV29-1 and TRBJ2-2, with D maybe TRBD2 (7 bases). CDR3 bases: TGCAGCACGACCGTGGAGGGGGGGTACACCGGGGAGCTGTTTTTT. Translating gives CSTTVEGGYTGELFF.